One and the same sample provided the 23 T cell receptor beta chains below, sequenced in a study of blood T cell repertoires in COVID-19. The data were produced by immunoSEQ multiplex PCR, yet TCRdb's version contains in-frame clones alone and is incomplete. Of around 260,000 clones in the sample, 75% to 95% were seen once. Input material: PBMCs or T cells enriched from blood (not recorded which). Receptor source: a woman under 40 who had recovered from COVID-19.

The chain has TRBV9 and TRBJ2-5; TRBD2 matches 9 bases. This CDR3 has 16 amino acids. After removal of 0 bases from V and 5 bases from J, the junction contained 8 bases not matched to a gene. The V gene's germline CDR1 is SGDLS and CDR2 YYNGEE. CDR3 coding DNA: TGTGCCAGCAGCGTAGAGGGCGGGAGGGCCGGTGAGACCCAGTACTTC. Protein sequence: CASSVEGGRAGETQYF.

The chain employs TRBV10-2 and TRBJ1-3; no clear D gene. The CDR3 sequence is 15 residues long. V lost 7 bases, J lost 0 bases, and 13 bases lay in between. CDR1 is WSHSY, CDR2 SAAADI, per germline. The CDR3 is CASNFSPSSGNTIYF. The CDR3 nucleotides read TGCGCCAGCAATTTTAGCCCCAGCTCTGGAAACACCATATATTTT.

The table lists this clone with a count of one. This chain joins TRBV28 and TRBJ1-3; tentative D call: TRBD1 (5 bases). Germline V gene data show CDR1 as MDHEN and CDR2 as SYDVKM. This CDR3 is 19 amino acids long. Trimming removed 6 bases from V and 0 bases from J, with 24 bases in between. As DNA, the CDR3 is TGTGCCAGCAGCCCTTCGGGAGGGCAACAGGCGACCTCTGGAAACACCATATATTTT. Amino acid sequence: CASSPSGGQQATSGNTIYF. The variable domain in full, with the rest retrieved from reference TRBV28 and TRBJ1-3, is DVKVTQSSRYLVKRTGEKVFLECVQDMDHENMFWYRQDPGLGLRLIYFSYDVKMKEKGDIPEGYSVSREKKERFSLILESASTNQTSMYLCASSPSGGQQATSGNTIYFGEGSWLTVV.

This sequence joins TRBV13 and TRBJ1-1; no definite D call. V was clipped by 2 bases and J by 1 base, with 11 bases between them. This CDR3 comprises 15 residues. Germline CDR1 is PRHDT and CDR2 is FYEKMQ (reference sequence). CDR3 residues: CASSLFRRENTEAFF. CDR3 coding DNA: TGTGCCAGCAGCTTATTTCGCCGGGAGAACACTGAAGCTTTCTTT.

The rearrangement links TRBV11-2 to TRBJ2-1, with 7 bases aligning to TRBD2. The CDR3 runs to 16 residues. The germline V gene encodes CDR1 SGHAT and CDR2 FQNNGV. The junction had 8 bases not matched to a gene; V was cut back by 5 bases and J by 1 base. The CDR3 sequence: CASSPQAGRSYNEQFF. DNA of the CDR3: TGTGCCAGCAGCCCGCAAGCGGGAAGGTCCTACAATGAGCAGTTCTTC.

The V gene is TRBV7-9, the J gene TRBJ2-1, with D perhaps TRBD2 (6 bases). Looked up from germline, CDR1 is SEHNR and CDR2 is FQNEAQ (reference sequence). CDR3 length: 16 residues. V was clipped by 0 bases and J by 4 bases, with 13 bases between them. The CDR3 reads CASSLAMVAEYNEQFF. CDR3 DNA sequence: TGTGCCAGCAGCTTAGCGATGGTAGCGGAGTACAATGAGCAGTTCTTC.

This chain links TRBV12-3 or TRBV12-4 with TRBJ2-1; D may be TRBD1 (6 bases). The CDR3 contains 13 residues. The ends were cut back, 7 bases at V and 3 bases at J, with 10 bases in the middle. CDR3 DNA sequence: TGTGCCAGCACCCCGGACAGCTACAATGAGCAGTTCTTC. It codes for CASTPDSYNEQFF.

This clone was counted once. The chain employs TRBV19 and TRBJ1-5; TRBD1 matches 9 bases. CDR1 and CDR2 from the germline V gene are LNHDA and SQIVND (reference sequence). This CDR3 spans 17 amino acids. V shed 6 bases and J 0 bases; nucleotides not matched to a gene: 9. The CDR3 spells CASRRTGGEDSNQPQHF. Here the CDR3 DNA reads TGTGCCAGTAGGAGAACAGGGGGCGAGGATAGCAATCAGCCCCAGCATTTT.

CDR3 sequence reads: CASSDFPNRGIYNEQFF. The CDR3, as DNA: TGTGCCAGCAGTGACTTCCCAAACAGGGGGATATACAATGAGCAGTTCTTC. The chain joins TRBV6-1 to TRBJ2-1; TRBD1 aligns across 8 bases. The V and J ends lost 3 bases and 4 bases, in that order; junction bases with no gene match: 11. The CDR3 sequence is 17 residues long. From germline, CDR1 is MNHNS and CDR2 SASEGT.

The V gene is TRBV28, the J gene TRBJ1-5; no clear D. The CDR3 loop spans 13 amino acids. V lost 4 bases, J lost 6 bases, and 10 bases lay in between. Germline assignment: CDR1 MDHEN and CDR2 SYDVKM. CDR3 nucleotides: TGTGCCAGCAGTTCCCCGGAGGGTCAGCCCCAGCATTTT. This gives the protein CASSSPEGQPQHF.

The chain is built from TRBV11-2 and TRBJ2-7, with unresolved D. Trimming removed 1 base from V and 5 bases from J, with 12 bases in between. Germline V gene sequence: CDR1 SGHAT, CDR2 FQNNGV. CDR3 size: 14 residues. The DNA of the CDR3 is TGTGCCAGCAGCTTAGGCGAAAGCCTTAACGAGCAGTACTTC. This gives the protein CASSLGESLNEQYF.

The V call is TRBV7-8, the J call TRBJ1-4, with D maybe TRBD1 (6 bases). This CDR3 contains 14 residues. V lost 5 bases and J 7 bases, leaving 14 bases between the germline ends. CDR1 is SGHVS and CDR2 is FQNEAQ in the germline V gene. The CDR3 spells CASSAPGRGEKLFF. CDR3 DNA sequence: TGTGCCAGCAGCGCCCCGGGCAGGGGTGAAAAACTGTTTTTT.

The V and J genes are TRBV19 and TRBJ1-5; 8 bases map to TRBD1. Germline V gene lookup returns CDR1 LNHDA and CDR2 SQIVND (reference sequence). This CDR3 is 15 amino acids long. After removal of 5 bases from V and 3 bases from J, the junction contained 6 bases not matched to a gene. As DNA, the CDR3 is TGTGCCAGTAGTCCGGGGACAGGCAACAATCAGCCCCAGCATTTT. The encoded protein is CASSPGTGNNQPQHF.

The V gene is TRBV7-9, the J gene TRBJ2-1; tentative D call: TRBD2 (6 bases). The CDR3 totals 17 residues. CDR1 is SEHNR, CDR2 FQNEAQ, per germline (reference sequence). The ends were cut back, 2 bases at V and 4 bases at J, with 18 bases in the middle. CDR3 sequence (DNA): TGTGCCAGCAGCTTACGAGGGGTAGCGGAAATATACAATGAGCAGTTCTTC. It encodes CASSLRGVAEIYNEQFF. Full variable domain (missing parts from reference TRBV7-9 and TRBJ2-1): DTGVSQNPRHKITKRGQNVTFRCDPISEHNRLYWYRQTLGQGPEFLTYFQNEAQLEKSRLLSDRFSAERPKGSFSTLEIQRTEQGDSAMYLCASSLRGVAEIYNEQFFGPGTRLTVL.

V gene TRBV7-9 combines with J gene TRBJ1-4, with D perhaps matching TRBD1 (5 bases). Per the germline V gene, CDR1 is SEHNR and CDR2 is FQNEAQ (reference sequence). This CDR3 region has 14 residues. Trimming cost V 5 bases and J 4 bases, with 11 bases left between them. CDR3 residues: CASSPRQGNEKLFF. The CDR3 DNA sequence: TGTGCCAGCAGCCCTCGGCAGGGTAATGAAAAACTGTTTTTT.

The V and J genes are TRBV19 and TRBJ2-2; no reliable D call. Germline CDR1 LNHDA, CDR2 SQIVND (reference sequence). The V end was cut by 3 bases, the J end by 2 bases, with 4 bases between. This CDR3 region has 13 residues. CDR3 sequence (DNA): TGTGCCAGTAGTATGGCTAACACCGGGGAGCTGTTTTTT. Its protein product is CASSMANTGELFF.

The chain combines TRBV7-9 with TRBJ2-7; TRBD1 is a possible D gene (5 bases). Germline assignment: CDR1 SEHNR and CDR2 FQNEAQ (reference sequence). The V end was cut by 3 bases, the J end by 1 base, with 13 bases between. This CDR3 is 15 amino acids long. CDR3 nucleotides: TGTGCCAGCAGCTTCGCGGACATAGGGTCCTACGAGCAGTACTTC. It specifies CASSFADIGSYEQYF.

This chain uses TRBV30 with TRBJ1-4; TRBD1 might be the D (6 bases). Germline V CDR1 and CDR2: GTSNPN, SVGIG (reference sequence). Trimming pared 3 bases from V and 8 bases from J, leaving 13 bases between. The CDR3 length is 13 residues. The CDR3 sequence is CAWRLGAREKLFF. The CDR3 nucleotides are TGTGCCTGGAGGCTGGGGGCCCGGGAAAAACTGTTTTTT.

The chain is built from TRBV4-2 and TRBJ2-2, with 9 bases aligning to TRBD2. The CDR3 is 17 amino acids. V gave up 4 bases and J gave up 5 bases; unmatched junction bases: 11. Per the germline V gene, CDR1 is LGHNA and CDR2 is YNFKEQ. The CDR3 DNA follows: TGTGCCAGCAGCCTCAGCGGCGGGAGGGCCGGTACCGGGGAGCTGTTTTTT. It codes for CASSLSGGRAGTGELFF.

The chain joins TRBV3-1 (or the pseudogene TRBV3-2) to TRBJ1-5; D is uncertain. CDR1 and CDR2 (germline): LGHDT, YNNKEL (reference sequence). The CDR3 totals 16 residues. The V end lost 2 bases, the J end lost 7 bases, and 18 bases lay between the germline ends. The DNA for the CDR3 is TGTGCCAGCAGCCAATCTAAGGGAAGCGGGGTCCAGCCCCAGCATTTT. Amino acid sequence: CASSQSKGSGVQPQHF.

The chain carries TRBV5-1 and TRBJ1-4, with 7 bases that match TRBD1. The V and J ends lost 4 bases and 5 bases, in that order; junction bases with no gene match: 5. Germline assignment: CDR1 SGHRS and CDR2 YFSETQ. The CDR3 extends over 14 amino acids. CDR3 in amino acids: CASSQGQTNEKLFF. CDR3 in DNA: TGCGCCAGCAGCCAGGGACAGACAAATGAAAAACTGTTTTTT.

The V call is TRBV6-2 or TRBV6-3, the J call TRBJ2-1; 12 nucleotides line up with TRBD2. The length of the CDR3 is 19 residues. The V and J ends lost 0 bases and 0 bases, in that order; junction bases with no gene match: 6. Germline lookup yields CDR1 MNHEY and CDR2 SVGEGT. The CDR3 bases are TGTGCCAGCAGTTACTCTGGACTAGCGGGGAAGAGCTCCTACAATGAGCAGTTCTTC. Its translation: CASSYSGLAGKSSYNEQFF.

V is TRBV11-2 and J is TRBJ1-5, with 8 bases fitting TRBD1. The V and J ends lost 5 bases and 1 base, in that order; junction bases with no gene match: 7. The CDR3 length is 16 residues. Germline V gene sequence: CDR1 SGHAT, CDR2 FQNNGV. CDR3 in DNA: TGTGCCAGCAGCCTACGGACAGGGCGAAGCAATCAGCCCCAGCATTTT. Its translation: CASSLRTGRSNQPQHF.